A selection of T cell receptor beta chains follows, all from one sample in a study of blood T cell repertoires in COVID-19. Sequencing was performed with immunoSEQ multiplex PCR; in TCRdb, only in-frame clones are kept and a portion is missing. The sample consists of some 140,000 clones, about 76% of them appearing once. Input material: peripheral blood. The receptors originated from a woman in her sixties or seventies with active or convalescent COVID-19. Both conserved end residues are part of each CDR3. The order of the fields is D gene, V gene, clone size, J gene, CDR3 protein, CDR3 DNA. A D gene is named only where the DNA matches it firmly. Size values are once, few and many counts, or a class for expanded clones, and some rows have none.

-	TRBV6-5	-	TRBJ2-7	CASRTGLPYEQYF	TGTGCCAGCAGAACAGGGCTCCCCTACGAGCAGTACTTC
-	TRBV10-1	-	TRBJ1-2	CATARTVNYGYTF	TGCGCCACCGCCAGGACAGTCAACTATGGCTACACCTTC
-	TRBV11-3	-	TRBJ1-3	CASSKGGQGRGNTIYF	TGTGCCAGCAGCAAAGGAGGCCAAGGGAGGGGAAACACCATATATTTT
TRBD1	TRBV7-9	-	TRBJ1-2	CASSLAETGYGYTF	TGTGCCAGCAGCTTAGCGGAGACAGGGTATGGCTACACCTTC
-	TRBV27	-	TRBJ2-5	CASSHTGETQYF	TGTGCCAGCAGTCACACGGGGGAGACCCAGTACTTC
TRBD1	TRBV10-3	-	TRBJ1-5	CAISETAGQSAWGNQPQHF	TGTGCCATCAGTGAGACCGCGGGACAGTCAGCCTGGGGCAATCAGCCCCAGCATTTT
TRBD1	TRBV2	-	TRBJ1-1	CASSPDRGGYTEAFF	TGTGCCAGCAGTCCCGACAGGGGAGGGTACACTGAAGCTTTCTTT
-	TRBV21-1	-	TRBJ1-1	CASSGQGRGEAFF	TGTGCCAGCAGCGGACAGGGTCGGGGGGAAGCTTTCTTT
TRBD1	TRBV6-5	-	TRBJ1-2	CASRGTGAVGGYTF	TGTGCCAGCAGAGGGACAGGGGCGGTGGGTGGCTACACCTTC
-	TRBV25-1	-	TRBJ1-1	CASSTQGNTEAFF	TGTGCCAGCAGCACCCAGGGAAACACTGAAGCTTTCTTT
TRBD1	TRBV2	-	TRBJ2-2	CASVKQGDTGELFF	TGTGCCAGCGTTAAACAGGGGGACACCGGGGAGCTGTTTTTT
TRBD1	TRBV27	-	TRBJ1-6	CASTRTGMNSPLHF	TGTGCCAGCACCCGGACAGGGATGAATTCACCCCTCCACTTT
-	TRBV5-1	-	TRBJ1-2	CASSRGDSGPSNYGYTF	TGCGCCAGCAGCCGCGGAGACAGTGGGCCTTCTAACTATGGCTACACCTTC
TRBD1	TRBV14	-	TRBJ1-3	CASSQADRLGGNTIYF	TGTGCCAGCAGCCAGGCGGACAGGCTCGGTGGAAACACCATATATTTT
-	TRBV28	once	TRBJ1-5	CASSFPDGIDNQPQHF	TGTGCCAGCAGTTTCCCGGACGGGATCGACAATCAGCCCCAGCATTTT
TRBD1	TRBV3-1/TRBV3-2	-	TRBJ1-5	CASSQGQGSFSNQPQHF	TGTGCCAGCAGCCAGGGACAGGGTTCCTTTAGCAATCAGCCCCAGCATTTT